The rows below give T cell receptor beta chains drawn from one sample of a study of CD8+ T cells in alopecia areata. Measured with immunoSEQ multiplex PCR; TCRdb has only the in-frame clones, and not every one. The sample yields more than 200,000 clones, around 67% seen once. The sample was CD4+ T cells sorted from blood, taken at week 0. The receptors originated from a human donor with alopecia areata. Each CDR3 is given with its conserved first and last residue.

>TRBV5-6|TRBJ2-1
CASSPPPLAEDNEQFF
>TRBV12-5|TRBJ2-3
CASGFHPSTDTQYF
>TRBV18|TRBJ2-3
CASSRDSTDTQYF
>TRBV30|TRBJ2-2
CAWSRGRFFRETGELFF
>TRBV5-1|TRBJ2-5
CASSLAQGEETQYF
>TRBV7-9|TRBJ1-1
CASSPQGASGTEAFF
>TRBV30|TRBJ2-1
CAWSLLDSSYNEQFF
>TRBV14|TRBJ2-3
CASSQEVADTQYF
>TRBV6-5|TRBJ2-5
CASSPMQGEGETQYF
>TRBV30|TRBJ1-2
CAWSGGGDYGYTF
>TRBV29-1|TRBJ1-2
CSVWDRGGYGYTF
>TRBV7-2|TRBJ2-3
CASSPGQGYDTQYF
>TRBV5-1|TRBJ2-3
CASSLRGLGTDTQYF
>TRBV30|TRBJ1-2
CAWSVRDRNTF
>TRBV9|TRBJ2-3
CASSVEPAGGQTDTQYF
>TRBV29-1|TRBJ2-1
CSVDRGGAYNEQFF
>TRBV4-1|TRBJ2-4
CASSQDSGSLAKNIQYF
>TRBV5-1|TRBJ2-1
CASSSGLVLNSYNEQFF
>TRBV9|TRBJ2-3
CASSRDGRISTDTQYF
>TRBV25-1|TRBJ1-1
CASRALTMNTEAFF
>TRBV29-1|TRBJ2-1
CSVDRRDGYNEQFF
>TRBV6-1|TRBJ2-5
CASSNLQETQYF
>TRBV6-6|TRBJ2-3
CATVGRGFTDTQYF
>TRBV7-9|TRBJ1-5
CASSPGGSSNQPQHF
>TRBV5-1|TRBJ2-2
CASSKGLAGTGELFF
>TRBV5-1|TRBJ1-1
CASSLSPGANTEAFF
>TRBV30|TRBJ1-2
CAWSLGGSYGYTF
>TRBV10-3|TRBJ2-7
CAIGGTGFEQYF
>TRBV6-5|TRBJ2-7
CASSYRDEQYF
>TRBV7-8|TRBJ2-6
CASSLVFLSGANVLTF
>TRBV29-1|TRBJ2-4
CSVEDRGQVAKNIQYF
>TRBV29-1|TRBJ1-1
CSASLERTEAFF
>TRBV29-1|TRBJ1-6
CSAGTGSSPLHF
>TRBV18|TRBJ1-1
CASSPLDGEAFF
>TRBV30|TRBJ1-1
CAWSPGTGVAEAFF
>TRBV10-2|TRBJ2-7
CASSQGGPNEQYF
>TRBV27|TRBJ2-1
CASSFRGDRYYNEQFF
>TRBV5-1|TRBJ1-2
CASSFGQGGGYTF
>TRBV14|TRBJ2-3
CASSRPAGTGRDTQYF
>TRBV4-1|TRBJ2-3
CASSPYGTSGLPSTDTQYF